This T cell receptor (beta chain) was recovered during a study of blood T cell repertoires in COVID-19. Study details: Nucleic acid was either cDNA or gDNA, and it came from T cells, B-cell-depleted T cells, or PBMCs.

V was clipped by 2 bases and J by 1 base, with 15 bases between them. The CDR3 is made up of 17 amino acids. Germline V lookup: CDR1 MNHEY, CDR2 SMNVEV (reference sequence). Authors' data handling: The authors estimated nucleated cell counts from reference gene primer amplification. The data were produced by immunoSEQ multiplex PCR, yet TCRdb's version contains in-frame clones alone and is incomplete. The DNA gave D and trimming, while V, J and clone size come from that table. Here the sample spans about 180,000 clones, roughly 81% being singletons. Sample: peripheral blood. The chain recombines TRBV27 with TRBJ1-5; D gene uncertain. The sequence derives from a woman of 80 years or more with COVID-19, enrolled during active disease. CDR3 nucleotide sequence: TGTGCCAGCAGTTTAAGAGGCGAGGGAGGCAGCAATCAGCCCCAGCATTTT. Protein sequence: CASSLRGEGGSNQPQHF.